This TCR beta chain was sequenced during a study of blood T cell repertoires in COVID-19. Germline V gene data show CDR1 as MDHEN and CDR2 as SYDVKM. V lost 2 bases, J lost 0 bases, and 5 bases lay in between. The CDR3 runs to 13 residues. Method: immunoSEQ multiplex PCR; TCRdb's copy keeps in-frame clones and lacks some. The sample records approximately 230,000 clones, more than 70% being singletons. This receptor was taken from a woman in her thirties or forties who had recovered from COVID-19. Specimen: peripheral blood. V gene TRBV28 combines with J gene TRBJ2-7; D is undetermined. CDR3 sequence: CASSLTDSYEQYF. For the CDR3, the DNA is TGTGCCAGCAGTTTAACAGACTCCTACGAGCAGTACTTC.